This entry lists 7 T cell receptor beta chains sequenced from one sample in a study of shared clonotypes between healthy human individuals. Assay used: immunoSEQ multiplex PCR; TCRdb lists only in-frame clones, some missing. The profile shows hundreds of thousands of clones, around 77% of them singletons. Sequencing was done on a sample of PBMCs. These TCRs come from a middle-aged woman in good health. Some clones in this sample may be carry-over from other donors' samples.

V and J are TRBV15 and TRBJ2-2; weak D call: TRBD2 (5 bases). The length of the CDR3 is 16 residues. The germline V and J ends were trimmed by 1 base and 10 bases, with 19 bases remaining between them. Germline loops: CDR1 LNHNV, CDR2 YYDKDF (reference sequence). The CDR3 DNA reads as TGTGCCACCAGCAGAGGGGGAGCAGGTGGATCGGAGGAGCTGTTTTTT. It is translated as CATSRGGAGGSEELFF.

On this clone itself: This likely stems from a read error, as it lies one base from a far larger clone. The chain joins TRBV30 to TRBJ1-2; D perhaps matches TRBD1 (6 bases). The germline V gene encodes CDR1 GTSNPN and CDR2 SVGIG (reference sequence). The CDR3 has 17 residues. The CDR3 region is CAWISPGTRGRGYGHTF. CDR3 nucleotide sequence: TGTGCCTGGATCTCTCCGGGGACCAGGGGTCGGGGCTATGGCCACACCTTC.

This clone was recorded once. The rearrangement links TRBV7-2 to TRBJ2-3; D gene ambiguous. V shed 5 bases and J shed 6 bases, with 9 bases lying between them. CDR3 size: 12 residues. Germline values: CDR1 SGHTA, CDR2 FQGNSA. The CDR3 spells CASSPVPDTQYF. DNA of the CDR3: TGTGCCAGCAGCCCCGTCCCCGATACGCAGTATTTT.

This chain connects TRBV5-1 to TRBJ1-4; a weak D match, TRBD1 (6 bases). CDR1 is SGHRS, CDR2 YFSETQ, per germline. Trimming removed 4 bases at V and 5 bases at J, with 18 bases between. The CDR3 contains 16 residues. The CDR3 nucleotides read TGCGCCAGCAGCCTACAGGGAAGGGCCCGAAATGAAAAACTGTTTTTT. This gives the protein CASSLQGRARNEKLFF.

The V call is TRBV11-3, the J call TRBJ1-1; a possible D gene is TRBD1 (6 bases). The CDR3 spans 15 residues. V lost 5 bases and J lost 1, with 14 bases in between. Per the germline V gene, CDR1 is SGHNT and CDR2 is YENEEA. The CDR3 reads CASSPRTARNTEAFF. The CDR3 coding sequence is TGTGCCAGCAGCCCCCGGACAGCCAGGAACACTGAAGCTTTCTTT. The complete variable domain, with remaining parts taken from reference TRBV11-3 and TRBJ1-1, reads EAGVVQSPRYKIIEKKQPVAFWCNPISGHNTLYWYLQNLGQGPELLIRYENEEAVDDSQLPKDRFSAERLKGVDSTLKIQPAELGDSAVYLCASSPRTARNTEAFFGQGTRLTVV.

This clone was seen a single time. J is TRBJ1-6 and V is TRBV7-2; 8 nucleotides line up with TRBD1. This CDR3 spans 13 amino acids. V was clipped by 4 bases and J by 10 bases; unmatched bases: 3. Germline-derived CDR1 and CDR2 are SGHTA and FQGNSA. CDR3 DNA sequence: TGTGCCAGCAGCTCAGGGGGCTGGTCACCCCTCCACTTT. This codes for CASSSGGWSPLHF.

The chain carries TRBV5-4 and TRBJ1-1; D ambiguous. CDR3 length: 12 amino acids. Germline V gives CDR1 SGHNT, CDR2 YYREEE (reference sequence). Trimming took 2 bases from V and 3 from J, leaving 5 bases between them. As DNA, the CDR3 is TGTGCCAGCAGCTTCCCCTACACTGAAGCTTTCTTT. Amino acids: CASSFPYTEAFF.